The clone carrying this TCR beta chain was counted at least ten times. What it recognizes is unknown. TCRdb analysed the 5' RACE reads with MiXCR anew, one entry per CDR3 protein. The profile shows roughly 90,000 distinct CDR3 sequences, almost 8.5% of them singletons. The V gene lost 3 bases and the J gene lost 8 bases, with 15 bases spanning the gap. The CDR3 contains 14 residues. Germline CDR1 and CDR2: SGHDT and YYEEEE. The sample is drawn from a study of CD8 T cells in ankylosing spondylitis. Study-level findings and limits: Several highly homologous variants made up a TCR beta motif, and this motif appeared characteristic of ankylosing spondylitis blood. Reportedly, disease-linked clones are significantly enriched in ankylosing spondylitis patients' matched synovial fluid. Some motif variants were previously reported in reactive arthritis synovial fluid and blood. The authors found the disease-linked clones to be CD8+ and relatively rare in peripheral blood.

The sequenced material came from blood, either unsorted or a sorted T cell fraction (not recorded which). V is TRBV5-6 and J is TRBJ2-4; possible D gene TRBD2, 6 bases. The sequence derives from a male donor with ankylosing spondylitis or in good health (not recorded which). The CDR3 is CASSSARGGDIQYF. The CDR3 DNA follows: TGTGCCAGCAGCTCCGCCAGAGGAGGGGACATTCAGTACTTC.